The 9 T cell receptor beta chains presented below share a single source sample, sequenced in a study of post-analysis software for immune sequencing data. General study findings and limits: Four to six TRBV segments, including TRBV5-6, TRBV5-1 and TRBV20-1, were more frequent in patients than controls.

These receptors are not linked to any known antigen. Carried by the TCR beta cDNA libraries were unique molecular identifiers. TCRdb ran MiXCR on the PCR reads and lists one entry per CDR3 protein. The data hold 740,000 or so distinct CDR3 sequences, with roughly 50% observed a single time. The specimen sequenced was blood. Source of these receptors: a girl aged 10-17 years with multiple sclerosis.

This clonotype showed up just a few times. The chain carries TRBV20-1 and TRBJ2-3, with 7 bases aligning to TRBD1. CDR1 is DFQATT and CDR2 is SNEGSKA in the germline V gene (reference sequence). CDR3 length: 14 residues. With V trimmed by 6 bases and J by 2 bases, 8 bases remained unmatched. The CDR3 region is CSAPRQGPTDTQYF. The CDR3 bases are TGCAGTGCCCCTCGACAGGGTCCCACAGATACGCAGTATTTT.

The CDR3 here is CASSTRLAGEDEQYF. The DNA of the CDR3 is TGTGCCAGCAGCACCAGACTAGCGGGAGAGGACGAGCAGTACTTC. The chain uses TRBV7-2 and TRBJ2-7; 12 bases map to TRBD2. This CDR3 region has 15 residues. V lost 5 bases, J lost 5 bases, and 7 bases stayed unmatched. Per germline, CDR1 SGHTA and CDR2 FQGNSA.

The chain uses TRBV5-1 and TRBJ1-2, with D possibly being TRBD1 (5 bases). The CDR3 is made up of 14 amino acids. Germline CDR1 reads SGHRS; CDR2 reads YFSETQ. V shed 4 bases and J shed 7 bases, with 17 bases lying between them. The CDR3 nucleotides read TGCGCCAGCAGCGGAGGGACCGCGGCAGTTGGCTACACCTTC. Translating it yields CASSGGTAAVGYTF. Full variable domain (outside the CDR3, taken from reference TRBV5-1 and TRBJ1-2): KAGVTQTPRYLIKTRGQQVTLSCSPISGHRSVSWYQQTPGQGLQFLFEYFSETQRNKGNFPGRFSGRQFSNSRSEMNVSTLELGDSALYLCASSGGTAAVGYTFGSGTRLTVV.

J is TRBJ2-1 and V is TRBV12-3 or TRBV12-4; either TRBD1 or TRBD2 may fit D (5 bases each). Trimming stripped 4 bases from V and 8 bases from J, with 18 bases between. The CDR3 length is 15 residues. CDR3 in amino acids: CASSSPGTWGHEQFF. CDR3 DNA sequence: TGTGCCAGCAGTTCGCCCGGGACCTGGGGCCATGAGCAGTTCTTC.

CDR3 nucleotide sequence: TGTGCCAGCAGTTTCGGGGAATTCAGCACTGAAGCTTTCTTT. Translating it yields CASSFGEFSTEAFF. V gene TRBV27 combines with J gene TRBJ1-1; D uncertain. Germline loops: CDR1 MNHEY, CDR2 SMNVEV (reference sequence). Deletions cut 3 bases from V and 4 bases from J, with 12 bases between. The length of the CDR3 is 14 residues.

The rearrangement uses TRBV4-1 and TRBJ1-2; 11 bases are a match to TRBD1. The germline V gene encodes CDR1 MGHRA and CDR2 YSYEKL. The CDR3 loop spans 16 amino acids. V shed 4 bases, J shed 4 bases, and the junction held 8 bases outside the gene matches. The CDR3 region is CASSPSRTGGIYGYTF. Written as DNA, the CDR3 is TGCGCCAGCAGCCCATCCCGGACAGGGGGCATCTATGGCTACACCTTC.

This clonotype has just a few counts. The chain links TRBV4-2 to TRBJ2-5; D is possibly TRBD2 (6 bases). The V end was cut by 2 bases, the J end by 2 bases, with 12 bases between. The V gene's germline CDR1 is LGHNA and CDR2 YNFKEQ. This CDR3 comprises 15 residues. The CDR3 reads CASSQSSSGQETQYF. The CDR3 DNA is TGTGCCAGCAGCCAAAGCTCGAGCGGGCAAGAGACCCAGTACTTC.

The rearrangement uses TRBV20-1 and TRBJ2-3; 8 nucleotides match TRBD2. The germline V gene encodes CDR1 DFQATT and CDR2 SNEGSKA (reference sequence). The CDR3 extends over 15 amino acids. Unmatched junction bases numbered 4, after V lost 2 bases and J lost 0 bases. The CDR3 coding sequence is TGCAGTGCTAGATCCTTAGCGGGGAGCACAGATACGCAGTATTTT. Its protein product is CSARSLAGSTDTQYF.

The chain couples TRBV20-1 to TRBJ2-1; a possible D gene is TRBD2 (5 bases). CDR1 is DFQATT, CDR2 SNEGSKA, per germline (reference sequence). V lost 5 bases and J 8 bases, leaving 13 bases between the germline ends. The CDR3 is made up of 12 amino acids. As DNA, the CDR3 is TGCAGTGCTTTCCACAGCGGCGATGAGCAGTTCTTC. Its translation: CSAFHSGDEQFF.